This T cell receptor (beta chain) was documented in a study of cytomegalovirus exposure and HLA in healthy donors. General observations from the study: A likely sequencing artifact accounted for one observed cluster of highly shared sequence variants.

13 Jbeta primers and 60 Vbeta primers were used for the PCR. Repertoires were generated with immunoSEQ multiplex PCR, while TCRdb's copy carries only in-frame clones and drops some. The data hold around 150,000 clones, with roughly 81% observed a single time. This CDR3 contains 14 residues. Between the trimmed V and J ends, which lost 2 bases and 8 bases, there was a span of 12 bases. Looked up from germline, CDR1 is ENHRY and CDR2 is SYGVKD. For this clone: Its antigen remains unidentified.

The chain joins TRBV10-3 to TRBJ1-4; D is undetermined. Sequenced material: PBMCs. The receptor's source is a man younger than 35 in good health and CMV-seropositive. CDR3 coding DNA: TGTGCCATCAGTGAGGGGCAGCCGACGGAAAAACTGTTTTTT. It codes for CAISEGQPTEKLFF.